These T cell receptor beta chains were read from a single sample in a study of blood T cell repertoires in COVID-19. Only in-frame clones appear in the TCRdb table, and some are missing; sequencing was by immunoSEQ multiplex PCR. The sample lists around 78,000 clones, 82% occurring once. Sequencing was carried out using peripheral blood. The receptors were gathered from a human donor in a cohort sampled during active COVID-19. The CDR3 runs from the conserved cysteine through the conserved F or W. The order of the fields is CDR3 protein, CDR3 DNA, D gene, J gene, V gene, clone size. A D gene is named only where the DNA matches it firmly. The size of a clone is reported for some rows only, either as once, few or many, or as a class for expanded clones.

CASTIQINTGELFF,TGTGCCAGCACCATACAGATTAACACCGGGGAGCTGTTTTTT,-,TRBJ2-2,TRBV6-5,few
CASSLRGTTDTQYF,TGTGCCAGCAGCTTGAGGGGAACCACAGATACGCAGTATTTT,-,TRBJ2-3,TRBV5-4,-
CASIRGRKNEKLFF,TGTGCCAGCATACGGGGTCGAAAGAATGAAAAACTGTTTTTT,-,TRBJ1-4,TRBV11-2,-
CASSIWELASSGANVLTF,TGTGCCAGTAGTATTTGGGAGCTAGCGAGCTCTGGGGCCAACGTCCTGACTTTC,-,TRBJ2-6,TRBV19,-
CASKETGATYEQYF,TGTGCCAGCAAGGAGACAGGGGCCACCTACGAGCAGTACTTC,TRBD1,TRBJ2-7,TRBV2,-
CASTTLNGVAKNIQYF,TGTGCCAGCACCACTCTTAACGGAGTAGCCAAAAACATTCAGTACTTC,-,TRBJ2-4,TRBV7-9,few
CASTVAEREIRSSGANVLTF,TGTGCCAGCACTGTAGCCGAGAGGGAGATAAGAAGCTCTGGGGCCAACGTCCTGACTTTC,-,TRBJ2-6,TRBV6-4,-
CSVGQGAGYGYTF,TGCAGCGTTGGACAGGGGGCTGGCTATGGCTACACCTTC,TRBD1,TRBJ1-2,TRBV29-1,few
CASSRTKGFEEQYF,TGTGCCAGTAGTAGGACAAAGGGGTTTGAGGAGCAGTACTTC,-,TRBJ2-7,TRBV19,-
CASSLAGPANNSPLHF,TGCGCCAGCAGCTTGGCAGGGCCAGCCAATAATTCACCCCTCCACTTT,-,TRBJ1-6,TRBV5-1,-
CASSYDRVRGYTF,TGTGCCAGCAGCTATGACAGGGTGCGTGGCTACACCTTC,TRBD1,TRBJ1-2,TRBV7-6,-
CATSRDREQGVATIYF,TGTGCCACCAGCAGAGATCGGGAACAGGGGGTTGCTACCATATATTTT,TRBD1,TRBJ1-3,TRBV15,once
CASSGAGPYQETQYF,TGCGCCAGCAGTGGGGCAGGTCCGTACCAAGAGACCCAGTACTTC,-,TRBJ2-5,TRBV5-1,-
CASSSNSYGYTF,TGTGCCAGCAGTTCAAACAGCTATGGCTACACCTTC,-,TRBJ1-2,TRBV27,-
CASSYSIGLSAFEQYF,TGTGCCAGCAGTTACTCGATCGGGTTGAGCGCCTTCGAGCAGTACTTC,-,TRBJ2-7,TRBV6-5,-
CASSLHLGGEAFF,TGTGCCAGCAGCTTGCACTTAGGGGGCGAAGCTTTCTTT,TRBD1,TRBJ1-1,TRBV2,-
CASSLRVRETQYF,TGTGCCAGCAGCTTACGGGTCCGAGAGACCCAGTACTTC,-,TRBJ2-5,TRBV11-2,-
CASSFAPGTANTGELFF,TGTGCCAGCAGCTTTGCCCCCGGGACAGCGAACACCGGGGAGCTGTTTTTT,TRBD1,TRBJ2-2,TRBV5-5,-
CASSFRGAEQYF,TGTGCCAGCAGCTTCCGAGGTGCCGAGCAGTACTTC,-,TRBJ2-7,TRBV5-6,-
CATSTHRDSYEQYF,TGTGCCACCAGCACACACCGGGACAGCTACGAGCAGTACTTC,TRBD1,TRBJ2-7,TRBV15,once
CASSLVTLAGGDEQYF,TGTGCCAGCAGCTTAGTAACACTAGCGGGGGGTGACGAGCAGTACTTC,TRBD2,TRBJ2-7,TRBV11-2,-
CASSLGAGEPQHF,TGTGCCAGCAGCTTAGGGGCCGGGGAGCCCCAGCATTTT,-,TRBJ1-5,TRBV7-9,-
CASSFSDQETQYF,TGTGCCAGCAGTTTTTCCGACCAAGAGACCCAGTACTTC,-,TRBJ2-5,TRBV12-3/TRBV12-4,-
CASNRAGGNSPLHF,TGTGCCAGCAATAGGGCAGGGGGCAATTCACCCCTCCACTTT,TRBD1,TRBJ1-6,TRBV3-1/TRBV3-2,-
CASSLGLAGIQETQYF,TGTGCCAGCTCACTCGGACTAGCGGGAATCCAAGAGACCCAGTACTTC,TRBD2,TRBJ2-5,TRBV18,-
CAAQKDRGILIGELFF,TGTGCCGCCCAGAAGGACAGGGGGATTCTCATCGGGGAGCTGTTTTTT,TRBD1,TRBJ2-2,TRBV2,-
CASSSGILNQPQHF,TGTGCCAGCAGCTCGGGTATCCTCAATCAGCCCCAGCATTTT,-,TRBJ1-5,TRBV7-8,-
CASSFGRGEDEQYF,TGTGCCAGCAGTTTCGGCAGGGGAGAAGACGAGCAGTACTTC,-,TRBJ2-7,TRBV27,-
CASRPAGEFGDTQYF,TGTGCCAGTAGACCAGCGGGGGAATTTGGAGATACGCAGTATTTT,TRBD2,TRBJ2-3,TRBV19,few
CASSLATGGNGGYTF,TGTGCCAGCAGCTTAGCGACAGGGGGGAACGGAGGCTACACCTTC,TRBD1,TRBJ1-2,TRBV7-9,once
CAWRRDKTYEQYF,TGTGCCTGGAGAAGGGACAAGACCTACGAGCAGTACTTC,-,TRBJ2-7,TRBV30,few
CAISVNRPNSPLHF,TGTGCCATCAGTGTTAACAGACCGAATTCACCCCTCCACTTT,-,TRBJ1-6,TRBV10-3,-
CASSNGRALDEQFF,TGCGCCAGCAGCAACGGGAGGGCCTTGGATGAGCAGTTCTTC,TRBD2,TRBJ2-1,TRBV4-3,-
CASSPPGSRGQFF,TGTGCCAGCAGCCCTCCGGGAAGCCGAGGGCAGTTCTTC,-,TRBJ2-1,TRBV11-2,-
CASSPGLAGAETQYF,TGTGCCAGCAGCCCGGGACTAGCGGGGGCAGAGACCCAGTACTTC,TRBD2,TRBJ2-5,TRBV3-1/TRBV3-2,-
CASSFRGSNYGYTF,TGTGCCAGCAGTTTCAGGGGGTCTAACTATGGCTACACCTTC,TRBD1,TRBJ1-2,TRBV6-5,-
CASSFTAGAGTGELFF,TGTGCCAGCAGCTTTACGGCGGGGGCGGGCACCGGGGAGCTGTTTTTT,-,TRBJ2-2,TRBV7-3,-
CASSQGGQEFYEQYF,TGCGCCAGCAGCCAAGGGGGCCAGGAATTCTACGAGCAGTACTTC,-,TRBJ2-7,TRBV4-1,-
CASSLLASSPLHF,TGTGCCAGCAGTTTATTGGCTTCTTCACCCCTCCACTTT,-,TRBJ1-6,TRBV28,-
CASRGVGAPWGQYF,TGTGCCAGCAGAGGGGTGGGGGCCCCCTGGGGCCAGTACTTC,-,TRBJ2-5,TRBV7-2,-
CASSLGGGVTYNEQFF,TGTGCCAGCAGCTTAGGAGGAGGGGTTACCTACAATGAGCAGTTCTTC,-,TRBJ2-1,TRBV11-3,-
CASSPTGGLGNTEAFF,TGTGCCAGCAGCCCGACAGGGGGTTTGGGGAACACTGAAGCTTTCTTT,TRBD1,TRBJ1-1,TRBV7-9,few
CASSDPSGYEQYF,TGTGCCAGCAGTGATCCTAGCGGCTACGAGCAGTACTTC,TRBD2,TRBJ2-7,TRBV6-1,-
CASTKGETYEQYF,TGTGCCAGCACGAAGGGGGAAACCTACGAGCAGTACTTC,-,TRBJ2-7,TRBV6-5,-
CASSEAGRRVDTQYF,TGTGCCAGCAGTGAAGCCGGTAGACGGGTCGATACGCAGTATTTT,-,TRBJ2-3,TRBV2,-
CASSFPLGSGGATDTQYF,TGTGCCAGCAGCTTTCCCCTCGGCAGCGGGGGGGCCACAGATACGCAGTATTTT,TRBD2,TRBJ2-3,TRBV7-2,-
CASSRVLSGQGALGGYTF,TGTGCCAGCAGCCGCGTGCTATCCGGACAGGGGGCATTAGGTGGCTACACCTTC,TRBD1,TRBJ1-2,TRBV5-4,once
CASSPTTGMAEAFF,TGTGCCAGCTCACCTACAACGGGTATGGCTGAAGCTTTCTTT,-,TRBJ1-1,TRBV18,-
CASSQEGLAGWTDTQYF,TGTGCCAGCAGCCAAGAAGGGCTAGCGGGGTGGACAGATACGCAGTATTTT,TRBD2,TRBJ2-3,TRBV4-2,-
CASSHPGRNQPQHF,TGCGCCAGCAGCCATCCCGGGAGGAATCAGCCCCAGCATTTT,-,TRBJ1-5,TRBV4-1,-
CASSFLTGLSEQFF,TGCGCCAGCAGCTTCCTTACAGGGCTCAGTGAGCAGTTCTTC,-,TRBJ2-1,TRBV5-1,-
CATSSGLAGTYEQYF,TGTGCCACCAGCAGCGGACTAGCGGGGACCTACGAGCAGTACTTC,TRBD2,TRBJ2-7,TRBV15,once
CASSFGRDTEAFF,TGTGCCAGCAGCTTCGGCAGGGACACTGAAGCTTTCTTT,-,TRBJ1-1,TRBV11-1,-
CAWSLKRSDFTDTQYF,TGTGCCTGGAGCTTAAAACGATCCGACTTCACAGATACGCAGTATTTT,-,TRBJ2-3,TRBV30,-
CAWRTGTGAAGLEAFF,TGTGCCTGGAGGACCGGGACAGGGGCCGCCGGGCTTGAAGCTTTCTTT,TRBD1,TRBJ1-1,TRBV30,-
CAGPNTAGNTQYF,TGTGCCGGGCCCAACACGGCGGGAAATACGCAGTATTTT,-,TRBJ2-3,TRBV7-2,-
CASSPYPIAGTDTQYF,TGTGCCAGCAGCCCATACCCCATAGCAGGCACAGATACGCAGTATTTT,-,TRBJ2-3,TRBV11-2,-
CASRSSGATDTQYF,TGCGCCAGCAGATCTAGCGGGGCCACAGATACGCAGTATTTT,TRBD2,TRBJ2-3,TRBV10-1,-
CASSRNRGGETQYF,TGTGCCAGTAGTAGGAACAGGGGGGGCGAGACCCAGTACTTC,-,TRBJ2-5,TRBV19,-
CASSPRLAGLYEQYF,TGCGCCAGCAGCCCCAGACTAGCGGGTCTGTACGAGCAGTACTTC,TRBD2,TRBJ2-7,TRBV5-1,-